Shown below are 25 T cell receptor beta chains from a single sample sequenced in a study of T cells in Graves' hyperthyroidism and ophthalmopathy. RNA transcripts were the template for amplifying TCR beta CDR3 regions. Primed by the HTBI set, a first-round RT-PCR was run on the TCR CDR3. From the multiplex PCR reads, TCRdb called clonotypes with MiXCR, one entry per CDR3 protein. The profile covers approximately 520,000 distinct CDR3 sequences, with around 21% appearing a single time and about 30% taken by the ten largest. The sample was blood. The receptors were sampled from a man between 18 and 29 years old with Graves' hyperthyroidism.

This clonotype showed up many times. This chain connects TRBV25-1 to TRBJ1-2; D perhaps matches TRBD1 (6 bases). Trimming shortened V by 6 bases and J by 3 bases, and 11 bases separated the two germline ends. This CDR3 comprises 13 residues. Germline CDR1 and CDR2: MGHDK and SYGVNS. In DNA form, the CDR3 reads TGTGCCAGCAGGCGGACAGACGACTATGGCTACACCTTC. Translating gives CASRRTDDYGYTF.

This chain uses TRBV4-1 with TRBJ2-7; 8 bases map to TRBD2. Per germline, CDR1 MGHRA and CDR2 YSYEKL. V dropped 0 bases and J dropped 7; count of bases not matched to a gene: 11. This CDR3 contains 16 residues. The chain's CDR3 is CASSQERTSGYDEQYF. The CDR3 DNA follows: TGCGCCAGCAGCCAAGAACGCACTAGCGGCTACGATGAGCAGTACTTC.

This clonotype showed up just a few times. The chain links TRBV24-1 to TRBJ2-2; D gene ambiguous. The V end was cut by 5 bases, the J end by 7 bases, with 10 bases between. CDR3 size: 13 residues. The V gene's germline CDR1 is KGHDR and CDR2 SFDVKD. The CDR3 DNA follows: TGTGCCACCAGTGTTCTGGGTCTCGGGGAGCTGTTTTTT. Its protein product is CATSVLGLGELFF.

This clonotype was seen many times. V and J are TRBV5-5 and TRBJ2-5; 9 nucleotides line up with TRBD1. Trimming removed 4 bases from V and 3 bases from J; junction bases left unmatched: 13. The V gene's germline CDR1 is SGHKS and CDR2 YYEKEE (reference sequence). The CDR3 consists of 17 residues. Written as DNA, the CDR3 is TGTGCCAGCAGCCCGACAGGGGGTTCTGAGGGTGAAGAGACCCAGTACTTC. It is translated as CASSPTGGSEGEETQYF.

The V and J genes are TRBV11-2 and TRBJ2-5, with D maybe TRBD1 (6 bases). The CDR3 totals 14 residues. V lost 6 bases and J lost 4, with 15 bases in between. The germline V gene has CDR1 SGHAT and CDR2 FQNNGV. DNA of the CDR3: TGTGCCAGCAGAAGGATACAGGGTGCAGAGACCCAGTACTTC. Amino acid sequence: CASRRIQGAETQYF.

The V call is TRBV7-9, the J call TRBJ1-3; maybe TRBD1 (5 bases). V was shortened by 7 bases and J by 0 bases, with 13 bases between the two germline ends. The CDR3 runs to 15 residues. Per germline, CDR1 SEHNR and CDR2 FQNEAQ (reference sequence). CDR3 region: CASNSIRASGNTIYF. The CDR3 DNA sequence: TGTGCCAGCAACTCTATCAGGGCCTCTGGAAACACCATATATTTT.

This clonotype was seen a handful of times. Given the absence of the conserved phenylalanine or tryptophan at the CDR3 end, a read error is likely. V usage is TRBV15 and J usage is TRBJ1-5; D remains ambiguous. The CDR3 runs 14 residues. CDR1 and CDR2 (germline): LNHNV, YYDKDF (reference sequence). The germline V and J ends were trimmed by 3 bases and 0 bases, with 6 bases remaining between them. CDR3 bases: TGTGCCACCAGCAGGTTAGATAGCAATCAGCCCCAGCATGTT. Residues: CATSRLDSNQPQHV.

In this sample, this clonotype turned up many times. The genes are TRBV5-6 and TRBJ1-5; D may be TRBD1 (5 bases). Looked up from germline, CDR1 is SGHDT and CDR2 is YYEEEE. The V end lost 0 bases, the J end lost 5 bases, and 6 bases lay between the germline ends. This CDR3 is 13 amino acids long. CDR3 in amino acids: CASSLGQHQPQHF. In DNA, the CDR3 is TGTGCCAGCAGCTTGGGACAGCATCAGCCCCAGCATTTT.

Points on this clonotype: One base away lies a much larger clone, so this may be a sequencing read error. The rearrangement links TRBV7-2 to TRBJ2-7, with TRBD1 matching 9 bases. Germline loops: CDR1 SGHTA, CDR2 FQGNSA. V dropped 5 bases and J dropped 2; count of bases not matched to a gene: 7. The CDR3 is 15 amino acids. The CDR3 DNA reads as TGTGCCAGCAGCGACCGGGACAGGGACACCTACGAGCAGTACTTC. Its protein product is CASSDRDRDTYEQYF.

There are many counts of this clonotype. V usage is TRBV6-5 and J usage is TRBJ2-6; D is uncertain. The CDR3 runs to 15 residues. Trimming took 4 bases from V and 6 from J, leaving 13 bases between them. The germline gives CDR1 MNHEY, CDR2 SVGAGI. The CDR3 sequence: CASSSFIGAANVLTF. The CDR3 DNA reads TGTGCCAGCAGTTCGTTCATAGGCGCGGCCAACGTCCTGACTTTC.

Worth noting for this clonotype: One base away lies a much larger clone, so this may be a sequencing read error. This sequence joins TRBV6-2 or TRBV6-3 and TRBJ2-5; D possibly corresponds to TRBD1 (7 bases). The CDR3 is 17 residues long. Per the germline V gene, CDR1 is MNHEY and CDR2 is SVGEGT. The V gene lost 6 bases and the J gene lost 1 base, with 21 bases spanning the gap. For the CDR3, the DNA is TGTGCCAGCAGCGGGGGACCGAATCGGGACAGCCAAGAGACCCAGTACTTC. This sequence encodes CASSGGPNRDSQETQYF.

V and J are TRBV5-6 and TRBJ2-6; D gene uncertain. CDR1 is SGHDT, CDR2 YYEEEE, per germline. The CDR3 loop spans 18 amino acids. The V gene lost 4 bases and the J gene lost 0 bases, with 17 bases spanning the gap. The CDR3: CASSPLPGAVSGANVLTF. The CDR3 DNA is TGTGCCAGCAGCCCCCTGCCCGGCGCCGTCTCTGGGGCCAACGTCCTGACTTTC.

This clonotype has a count of ten or more. The gene calls are TRBV5-1 and TRBJ2-5, with 7 positions matching TRBD2. The germline CDR1 and CDR2 sequences are SGHRS and YFSETQ. Unmatched junction bases numbered 5, after V lost 1 base and J lost 8 bases. The CDR3 has 13 amino acids. The CDR3 sequence: CASSLRGDFTQYF. The CDR3, as DNA: TGCGCCAGCAGCTTGCGGGGGGACTTTACCCAGTACTTC.

This chain links TRBV20-1 with TRBJ1-5; TRBD1 aligns across 7 bases. This CDR3 has 10 residues. Germline V lookup: CDR1 DFQATT, CDR2 SNEGSKA (reference sequence). The CDR3 here is CRQGDQPQHF. The CDR3 DNA reads TGCAGGCAGGGGGATCAGCCCCAGCATTTT.

This clonotype was recorded many times. The J gene is TRBJ1-5, the V gene TRBV6-1; no clear D. Per germline, CDR1 MNHNS and CDR2 SASEGT. This CDR3 contains 14 residues. Trimming left V 4 bases short and J 3 bases short, with 10 bases between. CDR3 bases: TGTGCCAGCAGTGTTCTAGGCCCCAATCAGCCCCAGCATTTT. Translation gives CASSVLGPNQPQHF.

The chain links TRBV19 to TRBJ1-1; D remains ambiguous. The CDR3 has 14 amino acids. Germline V gene lookup returns CDR1 LNHDA and CDR2 SQIVND (reference sequence). V shed 1 base and J shed 4 bases, with 10 bases lying between them. CDR3 region: CASSIVGRATEAFF. Written as DNA, the CDR3 is TGTGCCAGTAGTATAGTCGGGCGGGCCACTGAAGCTTTCTTT.

At least ten counts were recorded for this clonotype. The rearrangement links TRBV6-1 to TRBJ2-4; D is possibly TRBD2 (5 bases). Germline loops: CDR1 MNHNS, CDR2 SASEGT. V shed 9 bases and J shed 0 bases, with 21 bases lying between them. CDR3 size: 17 residues. The CDR3 here is CASSGIQNQLAKNIQYF. In DNA, the CDR3 is TGTGCCAGTTCCGGGATCCAAAACCAACTAGCCAAAAACATTCAGTACTTC.

Ten or more counts support this clonotype. V gene TRBV11-3 combines with J gene TRBJ1-1, with D uncertain. CDR3 length: 14 amino acids. The germline V gene has CDR1 SGHNT and CDR2 YENEEA. Trimming left V 6 bases short and J 4 bases short, with 15 bases between. CDR3 DNA: TGTGCCAGCAGTCCGGGCCCCCGGGGCACTGAAGCTTTCTTT. This translates into CASSPGPRGTEAFF.

This clonotype was picked up many times. V is TRBV19 and J is TRBJ1-5; TRBD1 matches at 10 bases. The CDR3 extends over 17 amino acids. J lost 0 bases, V lost 4 bases, and 6 bases had no gene match. CDR1 LNHDA and CDR2 SQIVND come from the germline V gene (reference sequence). The CDR3, as DNA: TGTGCCAGTAGTAGGGACAGGGGAGCCTCTAGCAATCAGCCCCAGCATTTT. Translation: CASSRDRGASSNQPQHF.

This clonotype was observed at least ten times. J is TRBJ1-3 and V is TRBV30; no clear D. V lost 0 bases and J lost 3, with 9 bases in between. The CDR3 sequence is 14 residues long. Germline V gene sequence: CDR1 GTSNPN, CDR2 SVGIG (reference sequence). This chain's CDR3 is CAWSVGQDGNTIYF. CDR3 DNA sequence: TGTGCCTGGAGTGTAGGTCAGGATGGAAACACCATATATTTT. Complete variable domain (other parts from reference TRBV30 and TRBJ1-3): SQTIHQWPATLVQPVGSPLSLECTVEGTSNPNLYWYRQAAGRGLQLLFYSVGIGQISSEVPQNLSASRPQDRQFILSSKKLLLSDSGFYLCAWSVGQDGNTIYFGEGSWLTVV.

This clonotype was observed many times. The chain joins TRBV19 to TRBJ1-5; a possible D gene is TRBD1 (5 bases). The CDR3 is 16 residues long. Trimming removed 3 bases at V and 2 bases at J, with 14 bases between. Germline loops: CDR1 LNHDA, CDR2 SQIVND (reference sequence). DNA of the CDR3: TGTGCCAGTAGTATGCTGGGGACGGACGGCAATCAGCCCCAGCATTTT. Encoded protein: CASSMLGTDGNQPQHF.

In its sample, this clonotype was seen a few times. The chain combines TRBV18 with TRBJ2-2; no reliable D call. Trimming took 5 bases from V and 5 from J, leaving 12 bases between them. The V gene's germline CDR1 is KGHSH and CDR2 LQKENI. This CDR3 is 14 amino acids long. The CDR3 loop is CASSTKHSTGELFF. DNA for the CDR3: TGTGCCAGCTCAACCAAGCACAGTACCGGGGAGCTGTTTTTT.

This clonotype has at least ten counts. V and J are TRBV20-1 and TRBJ2-5; D could derive from TRBD1 or TRBD2 (5 bases each). The length of the CDR3 is 14 residues. Germline V CDR1 and CDR2: DFQATT, SNEGSKA (reference sequence). V gave up 6 bases and J gave up 3 bases, with 17 bases separating them. CDR3 nucleotide sequence: TGCAGTGCGTACGGGACGCCGGAGGAAGAGACCCAGTACTTC. This encodes CSAYGTPEEETQYF.

There are many counts of this clonotype. V gene TRBV20-1 combines with J gene TRBJ2-2; D gene unclear. The germline CDR1 and CDR2 sequences are DFQATT and SNEGSKA (reference sequence). The CDR3 spans 14 residues. V was pared by 5 bases and J by 4 bases, with 14 bases between. CDR3 sequence: CSASLGLSTGELFF. DNA for the CDR3: TGCAGTGCTTCCCTGGGCCTTTCCACCGGGGAGCTGTTTTTT.

This clonotype occurred many times. The V and J genes are TRBV7-9 and TRBJ2-7; D gene uncertain. V lost 5 bases and J 1 base, leaving 9 bases between the germline ends. The V gene's germline CDR1 is SEHNR and CDR2 FQNEAQ (reference sequence). This CDR3 is built from 13 residues. The CDR3 nucleotides read TGTGCCAGCAGCAGACCACAGTCCTACGAGCAGTACTTC. Its protein product is CASSRPQSYEQYF.